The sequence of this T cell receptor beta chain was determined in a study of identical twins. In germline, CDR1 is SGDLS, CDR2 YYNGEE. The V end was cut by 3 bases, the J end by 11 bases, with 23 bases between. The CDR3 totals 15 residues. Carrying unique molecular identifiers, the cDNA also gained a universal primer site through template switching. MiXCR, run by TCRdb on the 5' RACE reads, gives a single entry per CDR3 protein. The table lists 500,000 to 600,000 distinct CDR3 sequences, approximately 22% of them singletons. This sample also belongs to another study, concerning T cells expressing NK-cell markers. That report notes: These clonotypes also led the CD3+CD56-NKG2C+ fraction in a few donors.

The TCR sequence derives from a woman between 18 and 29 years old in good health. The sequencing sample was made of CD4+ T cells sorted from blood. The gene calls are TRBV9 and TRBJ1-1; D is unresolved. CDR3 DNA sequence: TGTGCCAGCAGCGCTCGTACGGGCGGTACAAGGAAGGCTTTCTTT. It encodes CASSARTGGTRKAFF.